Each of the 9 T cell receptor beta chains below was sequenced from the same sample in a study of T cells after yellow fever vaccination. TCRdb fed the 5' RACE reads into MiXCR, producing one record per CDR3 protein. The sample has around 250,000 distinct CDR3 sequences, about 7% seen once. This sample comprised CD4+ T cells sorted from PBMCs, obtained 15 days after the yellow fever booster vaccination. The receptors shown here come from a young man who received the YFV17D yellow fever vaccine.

The CDR3 loop is CASSLESGKVGEQFF. The CDR3 DNA sequence: TGCGCCAGCAGCTTGGAGTCGGGAAAGGTCGGCGAGCAGTTCTTC. V is TRBV5-1 and J is TRBJ2-1, with D possibly being TRBD2 (5 bases). The ends were cut back, 0 bases at V and 10 bases at J, with 17 bases in the middle. The CDR3 loop spans 15 amino acids. Germline assignment: CDR1 SGHRS and CDR2 YFSETQ.

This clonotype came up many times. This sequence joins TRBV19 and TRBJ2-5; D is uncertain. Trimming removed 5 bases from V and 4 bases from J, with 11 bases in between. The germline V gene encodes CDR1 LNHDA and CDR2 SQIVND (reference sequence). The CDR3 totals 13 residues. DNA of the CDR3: TGTGCCAGTAGTTCCAGTCTGGTAGAGACCCAGTACTTC. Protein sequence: CASSSSLVETQYF. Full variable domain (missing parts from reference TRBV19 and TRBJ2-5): DGGITQSPKYLFRKEGQNVTLSCEQNLNHDAMYWYRQDPGQGLRLIYYSQIVNDFQKGDIAEGYSVSREKKESFPLTVTSAQKNPTAFYLCASSSSLVETQYFGPGTRLLVL.

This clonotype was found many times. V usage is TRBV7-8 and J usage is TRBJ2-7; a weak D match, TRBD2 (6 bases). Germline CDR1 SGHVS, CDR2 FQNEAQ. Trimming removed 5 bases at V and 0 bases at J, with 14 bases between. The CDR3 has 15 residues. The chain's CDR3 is CASSPTRESSYEQYF. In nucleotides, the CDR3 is TGTGCCAGCAGCCCCACCCGGGAGAGCTCCTACGAGCAGTACTTC.

The CDR3 DNA is TGTGCCAGCAGCTCCCGTGAGGGCCCCTACGAGCAGTACTTC. Amino acid sequence: CASSSREGPYEQYF. This chain uses TRBV7-2 with TRBJ2-7; TRBD2 might be the D (5 bases). Germline CDR1 reads SGHTA; CDR2 reads FQGNSA. The CDR3 has 14 residues. V was trimmed by 4 bases and J by 2 bases, leaving 12 bases between them.

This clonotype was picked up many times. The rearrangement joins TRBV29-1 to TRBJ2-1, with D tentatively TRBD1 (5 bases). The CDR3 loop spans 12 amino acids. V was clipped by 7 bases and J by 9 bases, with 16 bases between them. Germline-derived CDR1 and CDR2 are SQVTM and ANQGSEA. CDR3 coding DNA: TGCAGCGCCCGAAGTGGGGCGACTGAGCAGTTCTTC. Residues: CSARSGATEQFF.

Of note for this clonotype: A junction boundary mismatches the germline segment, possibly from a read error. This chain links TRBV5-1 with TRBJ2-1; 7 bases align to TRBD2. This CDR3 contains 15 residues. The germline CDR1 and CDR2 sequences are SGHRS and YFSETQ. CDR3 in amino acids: CASSLPSGSCNEQFF. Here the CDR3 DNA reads TGCGCCAGCAGCTTGCCTAGCGGCTCCTGCAATGAGCAGTTCTTC.

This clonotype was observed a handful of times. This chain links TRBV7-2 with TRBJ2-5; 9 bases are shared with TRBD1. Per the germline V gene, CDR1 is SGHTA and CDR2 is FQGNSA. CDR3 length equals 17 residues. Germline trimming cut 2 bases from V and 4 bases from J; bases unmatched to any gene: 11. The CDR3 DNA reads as TGTGCCAGCAGCTTAAACCCCGTCGGACAGGGGAGAGAGACCCAGTACTTC. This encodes CASSLNPVGQGRETQYF.

CDR3 residues: CASSFRGIHPAQYF. CDR3 DNA sequence: TGTGCCAGCAGCTTCCGGGGGATACACCCGGCGCAGTATTTT. V and J are TRBV7-2 and TRBJ2-3, with a weak D call TRBD2 (6 bases). The germline CDR1 and CDR2 sequences are SGHTA and FQGNSA. Deletions cut 3 bases from V and 10 bases from J, with 17 bases between. CDR3 length: 14 amino acids.

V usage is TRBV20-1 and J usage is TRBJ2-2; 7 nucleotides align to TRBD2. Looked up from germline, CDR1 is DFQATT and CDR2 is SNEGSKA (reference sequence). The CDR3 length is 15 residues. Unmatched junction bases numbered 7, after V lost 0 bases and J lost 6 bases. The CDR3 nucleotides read TGCAGTGCTAGAGATGCTAGCGGCGGGGCCGGGGAGCTGTTTTTT. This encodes CSARDASGGAGELFF.